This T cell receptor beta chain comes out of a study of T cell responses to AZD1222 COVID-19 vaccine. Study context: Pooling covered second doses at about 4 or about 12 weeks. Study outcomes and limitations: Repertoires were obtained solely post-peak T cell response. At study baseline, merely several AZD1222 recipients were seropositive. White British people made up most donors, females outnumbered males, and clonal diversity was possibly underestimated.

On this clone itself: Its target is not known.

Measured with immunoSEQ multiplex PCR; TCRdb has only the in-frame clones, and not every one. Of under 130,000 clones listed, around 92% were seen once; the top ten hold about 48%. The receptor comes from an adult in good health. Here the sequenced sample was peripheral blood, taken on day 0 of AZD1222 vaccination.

CDR3 sequence (DNA): TGTGCCAGTACCCCGGGGCCCACCGGGGAGCTGTTTTTT. It is translated as CASTPGPTGELFF. V gene TRBV19 combines with J gene TRBJ2-2; perhaps D is TRBD1 or TRBD2 (5 bases each). The germline V gene has CDR1 LNHDA and CDR2 SQIVND (reference sequence). The CDR3 contains 13 residues. The V end lost 7 bases, the J end lost 4 bases, and 10 bases lay between the germline ends.